This TCR beta chain was recorded in a study of blood T cells in healthy people across ages. The CDR3 is 14 amino acids. Germline V gene data show CDR1 as SGHTA and CDR2 as FQGNSA. The V and J ends lost 6 bases and 2 bases, in that order; junction bases with no gene match: 5. This clonotype was seen many times. A second PCR, run for roughly 7 to 11 cycles, used a sample-barcoded 5' primer plus a J-beta primer mix. MiXCR, run by TCRdb on the 5' RACE reads, gives a single entry per CDR3 protein. The data contain over 1,500,000 distinct CDR3 sequences, roughly 43% of them singletons. Material for sequencing was blood. The TCR was taken from a human donor in good health. The gene calls are TRBV7-2 and TRBJ1-2; 8 nucleotides align to TRBD1. CDR3 nucleotides: TGTGCCAGCAGTTTCAGACAGGGGAACTATGGCTACACCTTC. This gives the protein CASSFRQGNYGYTF.